Below are 18 T cell receptor beta chains sequenced from a single sample in a study of cytomegalovirus exposure and HLA in healthy donors. Primers for the PCR totalled 60 Vbeta and 13 Jbeta. The table came from immunoSEQ multiplex PCR; TCRdb's copy has only in-frame clones and leaves some out. The table includes 100,000 to 150,000 clones, roughly 78% detected once. The sequenced sample was PBMCs. All receptors come from a man aged 25 to 40 in good health and CMV-seronegative.

V is TRBV29-1 and J is TRBJ2-1; 15 bases fit TRBD2. In germline, CDR1 is SQVTM, CDR2 ANQGSEA. After removal of 6 bases from V and 4 bases from J, the junction contained 4 bases not matched to a gene. The CDR3 consists of 15 residues. In nucleotides, the CDR3 is TGCAGCGTGAGAGGGACTAGCGGGAGGTACAATGAGCAGTTCTTC. It specifies CSVRGTSGRYNEQFF.

This clone has only one observation. The chain recombines TRBV10-2 with TRBJ2-7; TRBD2 aligns across 10 bases. V trimming: 10 bases; J trimming: 2 bases; junction bases outside the gene matches: 8. The germline gives CDR1 WSHSY, CDR2 SAAADI. The CDR3 loop spans 14 amino acids. CDR3 in amino acids: CANLGLAYTYEQYF. The DNA of the CDR3 is TGCGCCAACCTGGGACTAGCGTACACCTACGAGCAGTACTTC.

The chain carries TRBV5-1 and TRBJ1-1, with a tentative D call TRBD1 (5 bases). Trimming shortened V by 4 bases and J by 0 bases, and 7 bases separated the two germline ends. Germline V CDR1 and CDR2: SGHRS, YFSETQ. The CDR3 has 13 residues. This CDR3 reads CASSDSLNTEAFF. In DNA form, the CDR3 reads TGCGCCAGCAGCGACAGCTTGAACACTGAAGCTTTCTTT.

The V and J genes are TRBV9 and TRBJ2-6; 13 positions match TRBD2. V shed 3 bases, J shed 2 bases, and the junction held 2 bases outside the gene matches. Germline CDR1 SGDLS, CDR2 YYNGEE. CDR3 length equals 17 residues. CDR3 coding DNA: TGTGCCAGCAGCGGAGGGACTAGCGGGACTGGGGCCAACGTCCTGACTTTC. It encodes CASSGGTSGTGANVLTF.

The rearrangement joins TRBV7-9 to TRBJ1-2; D ambiguous. Trimming took off 5 bases at V and 0 bases at J, with 16 bases between the two ends. The CDR3 runs 16 residues. Germline CDR1 SEHNR, CDR2 FQNEAQ (reference sequence). The CDR3 loop reads CASSPADFGANYGYTF. The DNA for the CDR3 is TGTGCCAGCAGCCCAGCAGACTTTGGAGCTAACTATGGCTACACCTTC.

V usage is TRBV28 and J usage is TRBJ1-2; 12 nucleotides align to TRBD1. CDR1 and CDR2 from the germline V gene are MDHEN and SYDVKM. The trim removed 5 bases at V and 2 bases at J, leaving 3 bases unmatched. The CDR3 is 15 residues long. CDR3 in amino acids: CASSGTGGENYGYTF. CDR3 DNA: TGTGCCAGCAGTGGGACAGGGGGCGAGAACTATGGCTACACCTTC.

This chain uses TRBV18 with TRBJ2-1; 11 bases map to TRBD2. The trim removed 3 bases at V and 14 bases at J, leaving 12 bases unmatched. CDR1 is KGHSH and CDR2 is LQKENI in the germline V gene. CDR3 length: 15 residues. The CDR3, as DNA: TGTGCCAGCTCACCCGGTAGCGGGGGGGCCAGTTTTAAGTTCTTC. Amino acid sequence: CASSPGSGGASFKFF.

The gene calls are TRBV5-1 and TRBJ2-3, with 10 bases fitting TRBD2. Germline lookup yields CDR1 SGHRS and CDR2 YFSETQ. This CDR3 is 15 amino acids long. J gave up 1 base and V 3 bases, and 2 bases lay outside the gene matches. CDR3 region: CASSSLAGGTDTQYF. CDR3 in DNA: TGCGCCAGCAGCTCGCTAGCGGGGGGCACAGATACGCAGTATTTT.

The table lists this clone with a count of one. This sequence joins TRBV5-4 and TRBJ2-3, with 8 bases matching TRBD1. The CDR3 runs to 15 residues. Germline V CDR1 and CDR2: SGHNT, YYREEE (reference sequence). Trimming at V came to 0 bases and at J to 5 bases, leaving 5 bases not matched to a gene. CDR3 loop: CASSLAPTGEDTQYF. The CDR3 DNA reads TGTGCCAGCAGCTTGGCCCCGACAGGGGAAGATACGCAGTATTTT.

The chain is built from TRBV29-1 and TRBJ1-2; unclear D gene. Germline-derived CDR1 and CDR2 are SQVTM and ANQGSEA. Trimming removed 3 bases at V and 1 base at J, with 9 bases between. The CDR3 totals 13 residues. The CDR3 spells CSVEAVVNYGYTF. Written as DNA, the CDR3 is TGCAGCGTTGAGGCAGTCGTTAACTATGGCTACACCTTC.

This chain joins TRBV4-3 and TRBJ1-1; 8 bases align to TRBD1. Trimming at V came to 1 base and at J to 8 bases, leaving 9 bases not matched to a gene. Germline values: CDR1 LGHNA, CDR2 YSLEER. The CDR3 spans 15 residues. CDR3 in amino acids: CASSQVSGGDGEAFF. Written as DNA, the CDR3 is TGCGCCAGCAGCCAAGTCTCAGGGGGCGATGGAGAAGCTTTCTTT.

The chain has TRBV30 and TRBJ1-5; 11 bases line up with TRBD1. V was clipped by 1 base and J by 7 bases; unmatched bases: 9. In germline, CDR1 is GTSNPN, CDR2 SVGIG (reference sequence). The CDR3 is 16 residues long. CDR3: CAWSADGQGAKQPQHF. The CDR3, as DNA: TGTGCCTGGAGTGCCGACGGACAGGGGGCGAAGCAGCCCCAGCATTTT.

V and J are TRBV25-1 and TRBJ1-1; D possibly corresponds to TRBD1 (5 bases). The CDR3 covers 15 residues. Germline values: CDR1 MGHDK, CDR2 SYGVNS. Between the trimmed V and J ends, which lost 4 bases and 0 bases, there was a span of 12 bases. CDR3 sequence reads: CASSVTATMNTEAFF. CDR3 bases: TGTGCCAGCAGTGTGACAGCAACCATGAACACTGAAGCTTTCTTT.

The chain joins TRBV19 to TRBJ1-4, with D unresolved. The V and J ends lost 1 base and 7 bases respectively, with 7 bases between them. The CDR3 has 13 amino acids. Germline V CDR1 and CDR2: LNHDA, SQIVND (reference sequence). The chain's CDR3 is CASSIGVAEKLFF. Here the CDR3 DNA reads TGTGCCAGTAGTATAGGCGTCGCTGAAAAACTGTTTTTT.

The genes are TRBV4-3 and TRBJ2-2; D is perhaps TRBD2 (5 bases). Germline-derived CDR1 and CDR2 are LGHNA and YSLEER. The CDR3 extends over 16 amino acids. With 0 bases removed from V and 1 base from J, the gap between germline ends came to 9 bases. CDR3 sequence reads: CASSQDGSENTGELFF. CDR3 coding DNA: TGCGCCAGCAGCCAAGATGGTAGCGAGAACACCGGGGAGCTGTTTTTT.

CDR3: CASSRTPGNQPQHF. In DNA form, the CDR3 reads TGTGCCAGCAGTCGAACGCCGGGTAATCAGCCCCAGCATTTT. This chain links TRBV27 with TRBJ1-5; no clear D gene. Germline V gene lookup returns CDR1 MNHEY and CDR2 SMNVEV (reference sequence). V was trimmed by 5 bases and J by 4 bases, leaving 12 bases between them. The CDR3 runs 14 residues.

V gene TRBV19 combines with J gene TRBJ1-1, with 10 nucleotides matching TRBD1. From germline, CDR1 is LNHDA and CDR2 SQIVND (reference sequence). The CDR3 totals 16 residues. V shed 3 bases and J 1 base; nucleotides not matched to a gene: 5. CDR3 in amino acids: CASSMGTGDGNTEAFF. The CDR3 region has the DNA TGTGCCAGTAGTATGGGGACAGGGGACGGGAACACTGAAGCTTTCTTT.

The chain links TRBV27 to TRBJ1-1, with a possible D match to TRBD1 (5 bases). The CDR3 extends over 15 amino acids. V was cut by 5 bases and J by 5 bases, with 18 bases left in between. The germline V gene encodes CDR1 MNHEY and CDR2 SMNVEV (reference sequence). CDR3 region: CASSPVDSGFTEAFF. CDR3 nucleotides: TGTGCCAGCAGTCCAGTCGACAGCGGGTTTACTGAAGCTTTCTTT.